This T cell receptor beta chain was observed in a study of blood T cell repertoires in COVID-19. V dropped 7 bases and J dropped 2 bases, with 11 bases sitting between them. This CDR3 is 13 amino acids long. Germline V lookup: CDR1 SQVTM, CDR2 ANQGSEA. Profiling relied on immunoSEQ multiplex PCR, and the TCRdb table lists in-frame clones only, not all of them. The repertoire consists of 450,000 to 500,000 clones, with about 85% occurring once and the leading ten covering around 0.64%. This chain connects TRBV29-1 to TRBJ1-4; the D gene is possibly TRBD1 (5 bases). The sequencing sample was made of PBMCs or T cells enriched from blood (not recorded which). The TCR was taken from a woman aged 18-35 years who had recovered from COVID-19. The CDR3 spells CSAGGGTNEKLFF. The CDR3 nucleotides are TGCAGCGCTGGGGGGGGGACTAATGAAAAACTGTTTTTT.